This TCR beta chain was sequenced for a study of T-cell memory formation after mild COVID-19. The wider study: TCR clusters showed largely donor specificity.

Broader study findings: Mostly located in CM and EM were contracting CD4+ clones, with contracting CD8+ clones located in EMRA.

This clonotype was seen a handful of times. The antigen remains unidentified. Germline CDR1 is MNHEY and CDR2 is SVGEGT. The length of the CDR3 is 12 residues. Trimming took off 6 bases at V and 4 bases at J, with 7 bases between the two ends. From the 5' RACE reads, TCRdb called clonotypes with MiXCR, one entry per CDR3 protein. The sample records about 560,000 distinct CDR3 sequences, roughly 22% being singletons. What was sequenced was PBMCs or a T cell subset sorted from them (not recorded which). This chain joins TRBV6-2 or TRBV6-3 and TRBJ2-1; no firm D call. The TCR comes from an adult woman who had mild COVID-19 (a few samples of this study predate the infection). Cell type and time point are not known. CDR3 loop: CASRSVYNEQFF. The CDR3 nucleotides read TGTGCCAGCAGATCAGTATACAATGAGCAGTTCTTC.